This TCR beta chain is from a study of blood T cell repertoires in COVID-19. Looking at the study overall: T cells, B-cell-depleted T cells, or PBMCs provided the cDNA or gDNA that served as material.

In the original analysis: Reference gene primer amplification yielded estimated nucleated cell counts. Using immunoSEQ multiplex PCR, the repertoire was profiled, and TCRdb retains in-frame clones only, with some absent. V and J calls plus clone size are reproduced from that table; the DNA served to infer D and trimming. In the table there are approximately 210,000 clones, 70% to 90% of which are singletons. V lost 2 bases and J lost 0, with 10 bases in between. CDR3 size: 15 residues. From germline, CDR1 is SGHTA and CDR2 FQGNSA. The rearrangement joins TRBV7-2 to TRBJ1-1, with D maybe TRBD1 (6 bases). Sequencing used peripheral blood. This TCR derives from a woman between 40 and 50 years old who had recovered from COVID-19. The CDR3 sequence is CASSLFTGMNTEAFF. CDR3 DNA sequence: TGTGCCAGCAGCTTATTTACAGGGATGAACACTGAAGCTTTCTTT.